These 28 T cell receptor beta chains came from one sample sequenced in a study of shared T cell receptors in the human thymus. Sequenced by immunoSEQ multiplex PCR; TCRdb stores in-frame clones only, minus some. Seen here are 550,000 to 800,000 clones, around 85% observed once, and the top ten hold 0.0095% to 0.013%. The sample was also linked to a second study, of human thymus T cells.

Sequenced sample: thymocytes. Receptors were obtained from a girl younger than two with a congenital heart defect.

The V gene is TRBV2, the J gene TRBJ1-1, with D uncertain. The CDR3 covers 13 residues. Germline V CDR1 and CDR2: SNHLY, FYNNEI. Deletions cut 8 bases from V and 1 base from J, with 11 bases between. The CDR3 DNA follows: TGTGCCAGCTGTCGAGGCAAGAACACTGAAGCTTTCTTT. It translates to CASCRGKNTEAFF. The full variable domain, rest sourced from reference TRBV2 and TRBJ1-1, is EPEVTQTPSHQVTQMGQEVILRCVPISNHLYFYWYRQILGQKVEFLVSFYNNEISEKSEIFDDQFSVERPDGSNFTLKIRSTKLEDSAMYFCASCRGKNTEAFFGQGTRLTVV.

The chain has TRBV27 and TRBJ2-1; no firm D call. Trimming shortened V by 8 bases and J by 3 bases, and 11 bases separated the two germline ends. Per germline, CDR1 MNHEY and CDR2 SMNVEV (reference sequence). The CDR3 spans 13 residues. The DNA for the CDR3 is TGTGCCAGCTTTGGGCCCTTCTACAATGAGCAGTTCTTC. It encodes CASFGPFYNEQFF.

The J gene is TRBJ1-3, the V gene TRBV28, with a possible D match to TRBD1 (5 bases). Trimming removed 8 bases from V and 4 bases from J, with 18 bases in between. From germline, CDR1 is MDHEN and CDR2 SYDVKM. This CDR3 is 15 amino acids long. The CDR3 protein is CASQPWGVPGNTIYF. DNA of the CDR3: TGTGCCAGCCAACCATGGGGGGTTCCAGGAAACACCATATATTTT. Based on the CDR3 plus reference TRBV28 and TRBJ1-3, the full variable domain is DVKVTQSSRYLVKRTGEKVFLECVQDMDHENMFWYRQDPGLGLRLIYFSYDVKMKEKGDIPEGYSVSREKKERFSLILESASTNQTSMYLCASQPWGVPGNTIYFGEGSWLTVV.

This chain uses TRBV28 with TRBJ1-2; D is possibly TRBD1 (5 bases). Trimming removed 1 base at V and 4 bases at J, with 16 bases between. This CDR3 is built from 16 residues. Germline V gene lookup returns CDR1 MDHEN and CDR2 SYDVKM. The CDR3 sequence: CASSLFPSGSIYGYTF. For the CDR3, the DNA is TGTGCCAGCAGTTTATTTCCTTCAGGGTCGATCTATGGCTACACCTTC.

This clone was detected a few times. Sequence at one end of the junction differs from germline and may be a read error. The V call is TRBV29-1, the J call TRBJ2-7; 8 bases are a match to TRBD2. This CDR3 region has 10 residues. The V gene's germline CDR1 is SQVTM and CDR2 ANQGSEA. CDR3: CSVEEAGEVF. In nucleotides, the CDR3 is TGCAGCGTTGAAGAAGCGGGAGAGGTGTTC.

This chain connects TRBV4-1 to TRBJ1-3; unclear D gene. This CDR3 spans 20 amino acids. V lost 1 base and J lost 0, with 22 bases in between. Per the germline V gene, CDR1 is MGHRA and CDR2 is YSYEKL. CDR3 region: CASSQGARRLTGSSGNTIYF. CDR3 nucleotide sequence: TGCGCCAGCAGCCAAGGGGCCCGACGGCTAACCGGTAGCTCTGGAAACACCATATATTTT.

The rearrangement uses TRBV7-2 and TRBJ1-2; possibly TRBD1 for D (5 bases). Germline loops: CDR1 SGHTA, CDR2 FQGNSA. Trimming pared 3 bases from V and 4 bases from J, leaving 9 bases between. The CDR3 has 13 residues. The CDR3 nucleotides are TGTGCCAGCAGCTTTGTAGGGGTCTATGGCTACACCTTC. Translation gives CASSFVGVYGYTF.

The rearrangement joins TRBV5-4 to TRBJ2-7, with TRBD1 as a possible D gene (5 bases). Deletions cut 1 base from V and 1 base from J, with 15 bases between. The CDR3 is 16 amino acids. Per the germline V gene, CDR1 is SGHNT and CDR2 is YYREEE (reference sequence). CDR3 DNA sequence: TGTGCCAGCAGCTTGAAGGTGGAGACAGCTTCCTACGAGCAGTACTTC. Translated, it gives CASSLKVETASYEQYF.

The DNA of the CDR3 is TGTGCCAGCAGTGCTACAGGGTTGGGTAATGAAAAACTGTTTTTT. Protein: CASSATGLGNEKLFF. The rearrangement links TRBV9 to TRBJ1-4; the D gene is possibly TRBD1 (6 bases). Trimming took off 5 bases at V and 4 bases at J, with 15 bases between the two ends. This CDR3 is built from 15 residues. Germline V CDR1 and CDR2: SGDLS, YYNGEE.

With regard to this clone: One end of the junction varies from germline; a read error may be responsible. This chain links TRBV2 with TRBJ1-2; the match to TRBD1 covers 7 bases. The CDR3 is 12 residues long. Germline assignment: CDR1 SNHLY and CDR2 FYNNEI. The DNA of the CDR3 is TGTGCCAGCGGTGACAGGGAAGATGGCTACACCTTC. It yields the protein CASGDREDGYTF. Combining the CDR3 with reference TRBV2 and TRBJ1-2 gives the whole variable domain EPEVTQTPSHQVTQMGQEVILRCVPISNHLYFYWYRQILGQKVEFLVSFYNNEISEKSEIFDDQFSVERPDGSNFTLKIRSTKLEDSAMYFCASGDREDGYTFGSGTRLTVV.

The DNA for the CDR3 is TGTGCCAGCAGCGGGACAGGGGGTTTTCAGCCCCAGCATTTT. It yields the protein CASSGTGGFQPQHF. The chain combines TRBV6-5 with TRBJ1-5; the match to TRBD1 covers 11 bases. Germline CDR1 is MNHEY and CDR2 is SVGAGI. The CDR3 sequence is 14 residues long. V lost 6 bases, J lost 6 bases, and 4 bases stayed unmatched.

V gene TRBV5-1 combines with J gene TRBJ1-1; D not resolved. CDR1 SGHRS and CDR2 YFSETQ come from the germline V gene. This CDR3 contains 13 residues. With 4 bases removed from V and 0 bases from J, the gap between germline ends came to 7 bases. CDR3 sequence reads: CASSRGLNTEAFF. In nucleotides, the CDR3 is TGCGCCAGCAGCCGGGGTCTGAACACTGAAGCTTTCTTT.

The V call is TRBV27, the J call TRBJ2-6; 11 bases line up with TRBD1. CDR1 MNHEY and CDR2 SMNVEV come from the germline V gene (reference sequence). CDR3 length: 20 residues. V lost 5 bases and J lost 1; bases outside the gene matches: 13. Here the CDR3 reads CASSTKGPGTGGSGANVLTF. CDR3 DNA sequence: TGTGCCAGCAGTACAAAGGGACCCGGGACAGGGGGGTCTGGGGCCAACGTCCTGACTTTC.

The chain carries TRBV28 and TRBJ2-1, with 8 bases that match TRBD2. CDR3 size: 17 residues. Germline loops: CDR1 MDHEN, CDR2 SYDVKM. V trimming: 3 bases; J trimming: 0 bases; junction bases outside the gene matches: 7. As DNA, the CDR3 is TGTGCCAGCAGTTTGGAAGCGGGGGAGAGCTCCTACAATGAGCAGTTCTTC. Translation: CASSLEAGESSYNEQFF.

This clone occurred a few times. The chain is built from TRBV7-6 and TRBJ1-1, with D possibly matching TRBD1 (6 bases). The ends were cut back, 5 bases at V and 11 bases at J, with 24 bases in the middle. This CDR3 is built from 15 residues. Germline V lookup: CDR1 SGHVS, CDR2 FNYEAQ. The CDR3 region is CASSKSDYVGAVAFF. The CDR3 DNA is TGTGCCAGCAGCAAAAGCGATTATGTGGGGGCCGTGGCTTTCTTT. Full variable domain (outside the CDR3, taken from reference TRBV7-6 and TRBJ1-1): GAGVSQSPRYKVTKRGQDVALRCDPISGHVSLYWYRQALGQGPEFLTYFNYEAQQDKSGLPNDRFSAERPEGSISTLTIQRTEQRDSAMYRCASSKSDYVGAVAFFGQGTRLTVV.

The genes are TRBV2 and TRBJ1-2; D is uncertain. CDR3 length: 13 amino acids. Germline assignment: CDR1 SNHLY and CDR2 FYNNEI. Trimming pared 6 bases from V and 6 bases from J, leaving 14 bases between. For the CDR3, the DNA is TGTGCCAGCAGCCACACGCCCAACGATGGCTACACCTTC. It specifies CASSHTPNDGYTF. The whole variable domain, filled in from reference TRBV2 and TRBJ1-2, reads EPEVTQTPSHQVTQMGQEVILRCVPISNHLYFYWYRQILGQKVEFLVSFYNNEISEKSEIFDDQFSVERPDGSNFTLKIRSTKLEDSAMYFCASSHTPNDGYTFGSGTRLTVV.

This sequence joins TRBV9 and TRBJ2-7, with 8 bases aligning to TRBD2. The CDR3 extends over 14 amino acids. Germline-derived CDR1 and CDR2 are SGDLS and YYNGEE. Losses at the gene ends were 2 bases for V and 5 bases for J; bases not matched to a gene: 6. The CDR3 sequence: CASSVGTRPNEQYF. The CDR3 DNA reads TGTGCCAGCAGCGTCGGGACTAGACCTAACGAGCAGTACTTC. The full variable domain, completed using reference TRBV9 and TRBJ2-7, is DSGVTQTPKHLITATGQRVTLRCSPRSGDLSVYWYQQSLDQGLQFLIQYYNGEERAKGNILERFSAQQFPDLHSELNLSSLELGDSALYFCASSVGTRPNEQYFGPGTRLTVT.

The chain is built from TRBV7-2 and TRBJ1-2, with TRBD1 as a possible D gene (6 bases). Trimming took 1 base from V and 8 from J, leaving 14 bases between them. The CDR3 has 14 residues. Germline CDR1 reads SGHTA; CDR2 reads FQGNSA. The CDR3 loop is CASSLVKGGGGYTF. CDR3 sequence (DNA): TGTGCCAGCAGCTTAGTTAAGGGGGGAGGGGGCTACACCTTC.

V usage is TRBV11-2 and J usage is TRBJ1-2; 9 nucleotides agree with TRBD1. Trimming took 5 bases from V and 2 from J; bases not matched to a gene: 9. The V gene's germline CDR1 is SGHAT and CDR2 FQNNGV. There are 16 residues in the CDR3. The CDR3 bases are TGTGCCAGCAGCCTCCCTCGACAGGGGGGAAACTATGGCTACACCTTC. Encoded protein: CASSLPRQGGNYGYTF. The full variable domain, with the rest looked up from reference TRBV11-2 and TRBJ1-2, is EAGVAQSPRYKIIEKRQSVAFWCNPISGHATLYWYQQILGQGPKLLIQFQNNGVVDDSQLPKDRFSAERLKGVDSTLKIQPAKLEDSAVYLCASSLPRQGGNYGYTFGSGTRLTVV.

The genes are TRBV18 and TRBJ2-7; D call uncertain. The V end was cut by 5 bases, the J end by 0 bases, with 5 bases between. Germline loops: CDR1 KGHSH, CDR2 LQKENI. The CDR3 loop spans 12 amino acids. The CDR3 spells CASSFSSYEQYF. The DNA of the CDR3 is TGTGCCAGCTCATTTAGCTCCTACGAGCAGTACTTC.

CDR3 coding DNA: TGTGCCAGCAGTTACGGCCAACAGGGGATGTACACTGAAGCTTTCTTT. As protein: CASSYGQQGMYTEAFF. This chain connects TRBV6-5 to TRBJ1-1; 7 bases align to TRBD1. The J segment lost 3 bases and the V segment lost 2 bases, leaving 9 bases of the junction unmatched. CDR3 length: 16 amino acids. Germline lookup yields CDR1 MNHEY and CDR2 SVGAGI.

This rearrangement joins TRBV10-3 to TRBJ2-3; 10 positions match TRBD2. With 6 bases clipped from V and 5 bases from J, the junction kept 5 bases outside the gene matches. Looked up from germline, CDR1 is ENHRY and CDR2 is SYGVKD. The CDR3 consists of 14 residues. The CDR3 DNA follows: TGTGCCATCAGCACTAGCGGGGTTGGAGATACGCAGTATTTT. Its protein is CAISTSGVGDTQYF.

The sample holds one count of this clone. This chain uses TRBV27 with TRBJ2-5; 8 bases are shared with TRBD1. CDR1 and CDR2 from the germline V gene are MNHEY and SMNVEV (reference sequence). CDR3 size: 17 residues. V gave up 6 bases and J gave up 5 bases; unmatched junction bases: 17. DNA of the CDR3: TGTGCCAGCAGCATCACCCGGGACAGGTTTTATCACGAGACCCAGTACTTC. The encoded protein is CASSITRDRFYHETQYF.

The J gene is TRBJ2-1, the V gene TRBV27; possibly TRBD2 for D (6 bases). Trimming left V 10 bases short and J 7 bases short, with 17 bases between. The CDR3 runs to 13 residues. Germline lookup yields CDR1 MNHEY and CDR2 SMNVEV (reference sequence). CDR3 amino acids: CATTHGGRNEQFF. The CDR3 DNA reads TGTGCCACGACCCACGGGGGTCGTAATGAGCAGTTCTTC.

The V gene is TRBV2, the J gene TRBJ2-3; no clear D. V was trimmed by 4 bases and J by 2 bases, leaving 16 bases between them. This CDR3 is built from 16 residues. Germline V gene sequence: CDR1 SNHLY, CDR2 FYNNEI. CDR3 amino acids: CASSAPVAENTDTQYF. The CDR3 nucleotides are TGTGCCAGCAGTGCTCCTGTGGCCGAAAACACAGATACGCAGTATTTT.

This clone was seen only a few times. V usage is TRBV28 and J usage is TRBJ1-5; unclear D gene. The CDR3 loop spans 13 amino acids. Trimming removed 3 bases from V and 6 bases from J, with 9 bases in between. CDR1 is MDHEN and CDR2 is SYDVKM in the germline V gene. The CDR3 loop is CASSLVLAQPQHF. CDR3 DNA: TGTGCCAGCAGTTTGGTTTTGGCTCAGCCCCAGCATTTT.

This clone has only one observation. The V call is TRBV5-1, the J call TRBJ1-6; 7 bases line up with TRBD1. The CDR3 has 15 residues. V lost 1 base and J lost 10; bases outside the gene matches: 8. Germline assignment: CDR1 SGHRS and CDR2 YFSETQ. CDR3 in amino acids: CASSLSRQGGSPLHF. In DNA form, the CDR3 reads TGCGCCAGCAGCTTGTCGAGACAGGGCGGGTCACCCCTCCACTTT.

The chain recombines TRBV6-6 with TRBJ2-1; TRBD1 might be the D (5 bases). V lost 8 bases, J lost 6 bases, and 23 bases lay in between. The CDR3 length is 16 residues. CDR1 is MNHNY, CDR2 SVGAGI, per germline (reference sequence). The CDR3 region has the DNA TGTGCCAGCCAGAATTTCATCAGGGATGGTTCCAATGAGCAGTTCTTC. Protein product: CASQNFIRDGSNEQFF.